Following are 30 T cell receptor beta chains from one sample sequenced in a study of beta chain features in type 1 diabetes. Which antigens these TCRs recognize remains unknown. Points from the study as a whole: People with Type 1 diabetes carried modestly yet significantly shorter TCRB CDR3s in all four CD4+ subsets.

The sequenced template was cDNA made from the entire isolated RNA. Assay used: immunoSEQ multiplex PCR; TCRdb lists only in-frame clones, some missing. The sample includes about 120,000 clones, about 18% of them seen just once. Input material: central memory CD4+ T cells from blood. The receptors derive from a man aged 18 to 29 with type 1 diabetes.

The V gene is TRBV7-9, the J gene TRBJ2-5, with D maybe TRBD2 (6 bases). CDR1 is SEHNR and CDR2 is FQNEAQ in the germline V gene (reference sequence). The CDR3 length is 14 residues. V lost 3 bases, J lost 1 base, and 9 bases lay in between. CDR3 region: CASSLTRSQETQYF. CDR3 coding DNA: TGTGCCAGCAGCTTGACTAGGAGCCAAGAGACCCAGTACTTC.

V and J are TRBV4-2 and TRBJ2-7; 9 bases agree with TRBD2. The CDR3 sequence is 15 residues long. Unmatched junction bases numbered 4, after V lost 0 bases and J lost 4 bases. Looked up from germline, CDR1 is LGHNA and CDR2 is YNFKEQ. Here the CDR3 reads CASSQDGLAGYEQYF. CDR3 sequence (DNA): TGTGCCAGCAGCCAAGACGGGCTAGCGGGATACGAGCAGTACTTC.

This clone was seen only a few times. This chain joins TRBV2 and TRBJ2-7; D is unclear. Germline loops: CDR1 SNHLY, CDR2 FYNNEI. V lost 3 bases to trimming and J lost 0 bases, with 9 bases between them. CDR3 size: 14 residues. CDR3 sequence: CASSEWYLSYEQYF. The CDR3 DNA follows: TGTGCCAGCAGTGAGTGGTACCTCTCCTACGAGCAGTACTTC.

The V call is TRBV20-1, the J call TRBJ1-2, with 7 positions matching TRBD1. V lost 5 bases and J lost 5; bases outside the gene matches: 2. Germline loops: CDR1 DFQATT, CDR2 SNEGSKA (reference sequence). The CDR3 is 11 amino acids. CDR3 sequence reads: CSAQGEYGYTF. The CDR3 DNA is TGCAGTGCTCAGGGGGAGTATGGCTACACCTTC.

V and J are TRBV5-1 and TRBJ2-5; D remains unclear. With 3 bases removed from V and 5 bases from J, the gap between germline ends came to 8 bases. This CDR3 has 12 residues. Germline CDR1 reads SGHRS; CDR2 reads YFSETQ. The CDR3 sequence is CASSSNRETQYF. CDR3 sequence (DNA): TGCGCCAGCAGCTCGAATAGGGAGACCCAGTACTTC.

This sequence joins TRBV9 and TRBJ2-2; unclear D gene. CDR1 is SGDLS, CDR2 YYNGEE, per germline. Between the trimmed V and J ends, which lost 1 base and 6 bases, there was a span of 10 bases. This CDR3 is 14 amino acids long. In nucleotides, the CDR3 is TGTGCCAGCAGCGTAAGGAGTTCCCCCGGGGAGCTGTTTTTT. Translating gives CASSVRSSPGELFF.

This rearrangement joins TRBV5-4 to TRBJ2-7; the match to TRBD2 covers 10 bases. After removal of 4 bases from V and 2 bases from J, the junction contained 6 bases not matched to a gene. CDR1 and CDR2 from the germline V gene are SGHNT and YYREEE (reference sequence). The CDR3 is 15 amino acids. This CDR3 is CASSPSGGLAYEQYF. CDR3 DNA: TGTGCCAGCAGCCCTAGCGGGGGCCTCGCCTACGAGCAGTACTTC. Using reference TRBV5-4 and TRBJ2-7 for the parts outside the CDR3, the full variable domain is ETGVTQSPTHLIKTRGQQVTLRCSSQSGHNTVSWYQQALGQGPQFIFQYYREEENGRGNFPPRFSGLQFPNYSSELNVNALELDDSALYLCASSPSGGLAYEQYFGPGTRLTVT.

This clone was found a few times. The chain combines TRBV5-1 with TRBJ1-1, with D unclear. The CDR3 runs to 13 residues. V gave up 1 base and J gave up 5 bases, with 9 bases separating them. Germline CDR1 reads SGHRS; CDR2 reads YFSETQ. CDR3 nucleotides: TGCGCCAGCAGCTTGCCAGGAAAGACTGAAGCTTTCTTT. This sequence encodes CASSLPGKTEAFF.

This clone was seen many times. This chain uses TRBV12-2 with TRBJ2-3. TRBV12-2 is termed a pseudogene. The CDR3 consists of 14 residues. In nucleotides, the CDR3 is TGTGCAAGTCGCCTCGTCGAGGGGACAGATACGCAGTATTTT. Its translation is CASRLVEGTDTQYF.

This clone came up a few times. The chain couples TRBV6-5 to TRBJ2-7, with D unresolved. CDR3 length equals 14 residues. CDR1 MNHEY and CDR2 SVGAGI come from the germline V gene. V lost 8 bases, J lost 4 bases, and 18 bases lay in between. This CDR3 reads CASVGSRGPYEQYF. Here the CDR3 DNA reads TGTGCCAGCGTGGGGTCCCGCGGACCATACGAGCAGTACTTC.

In this sample, this clone turned up a few times. The CDR3 loop is CASSPVGRTLGSYEQYF. The CDR3 nucleotides read TGTGCCAGCAGCCCTGTAGGTCGGACACTGGGCTCCTACGAGCAGTACTTC. V usage is TRBV14 and J usage is TRBJ2-7; possibly TRBD1 for D (5 bases). Trimming left V 4 bases short and J 0 bases short, with 19 bases between. Germline CDR1 and CDR2: SGHDN and FVKESK. The CDR3 runs to 17 residues.

This chain uses TRBV9 with TRBJ2-3; a possible D gene is TRBD2 (7 bases). Germline assignment: CDR1 SGDLS and CDR2 YYNGEE. The CDR3 contains 17 residues. Trimming left V 4 bases short and J 1 base short, with 19 bases between. The CDR3 here is CASSLRGAESRTDTQYF. Here the CDR3 DNA reads TGTGCCAGCAGCCTCCGGGGGGCCGAATCCCGCACAGATACGCAGTATTTT.

The chain employs TRBV4-3 and TRBJ1-6; no reliable D call. The V gene's germline CDR1 is LGHNA and CDR2 YSLEER. This CDR3 is 15 amino acids long. The germline V and J ends were trimmed by 6 bases and 7 bases, with 16 bases remaining between them. In nucleotides, the CDR3 is TGCGCCAGCAGACTGACGCCCGGAGGGAATTCACCCCTCCACTTT. Its protein is CASRLTPGGNSPLHF.

V gene TRBV2 combines with J gene TRBJ2-3, with 8 nucleotides matching TRBD1. CDR1 SNHLY and CDR2 FYNNEI come from the germline V gene. The CDR3 extends over 21 amino acids. With 1 base clipped from V and 0 bases from J, the junction kept 18 bases outside the gene matches. The CDR3 sequence is CASSEGTGILGARASTDTQYF. CDR3 coding DNA: TGTGCCAGCAGTGAAGGGACAGGGATTCTCGGCGCCCGTGCTAGCACAGATACGCAGTATTTT.

This clone came up a few times. The chain carries TRBV4-3 and TRBJ2-2; D unclear. Germline assignment: CDR1 LGHNA and CDR2 YSLEER. This CDR3 spans 13 amino acids. Trimming removed 2 bases from V and 2 bases from J, with 3 bases in between. CDR3 in amino acids: CASSQTNTGELFF. The CDR3 DNA is TGCGCCAGCAGCCAAACTAACACCGGGGAGCTGTTTTTT.

This clone was observed many times. The chain combines TRBV9 with TRBJ2-1; tentative D call: TRBD1 (6 bases). The V gene lost 0 bases and the J gene lost 12 bases, with 13 bases spanning the gap. Germline CDR1 SGDLS, CDR2 YYNGEE. This CDR3 has 13 amino acids. CDR3 nucleotides: TGTGCCAGCAGCGTAGCCTCCAGGGGTTGGCAGTTCTTC. Amino acid sequence: CASSVASRGWQFF.

V and J are TRBV29-1 and TRBJ1-2; tentatively, D is TRBD1 (6 bases). Germline lookup yields CDR1 SQVTM and CDR2 ANQGSEA. CDR3 size: 12 residues. Trimming took off 3 bases at V and 4 bases at J, with 9 bases between the two ends. The CDR3, as DNA: TGCAGCGTTGATAGAGGGGGCTATGGCTACACCTTC. This gives the protein CSVDRGGYGYTF.

This clone showed up just a few times. The chain couples TRBV5-1 to TRBJ2-3; 11 bases agree with TRBD2. The V gene's germline CDR1 is SGHRS and CDR2 YFSETQ. Trimming took 4 bases from V and 4 from J; bases not matched to a gene: 5. The CDR3 contains 15 residues. In DNA form, the CDR3 reads TGCGCCAGCAGCCTGGGACTAGCGGAATCAGATACGCAGTATTTT. It codes for CASSLGLAESDTQYF.

The gene calls are TRBV29-1 and TRBJ2-2; 9 bases are shared with TRBD1. The CDR3 sequence is 16 residues long. With 6 bases clipped from V and 0 bases from J, the junction kept 8 bases outside the gene matches. The germline V gene encodes CDR1 SQVTM and CDR2 ANQGSEA. CDR3 protein: CSVHARTGANTGELFF. CDR3 coding DNA: TGCAGCGTCCACGCTCGGACAGGGGCGAACACCGGGGAGCTGTTTTTT.

J is TRBJ1-2 and V is TRBV5-1, with D uncertain. CDR1 and CDR2 (germline): SGHRS, YFSETQ. The length of the CDR3 is 13 residues. V lost 0 bases and J lost 4, with 7 bases in between. As DNA, the CDR3 is TGCGCCAGCAGCTTGGAAGTCAGCTATGGCTACACCTTC. Its translation is CASSLEVSYGYTF.

This clone was picked up a small number of times. V gene TRBV18 combines with J gene TRBJ1-1, with 8 bases matching TRBD1. The CDR3 contains 15 residues. V lost 1 base, J lost 2 bases, and 3 bases stayed unmatched. Per germline, CDR1 KGHSH and CDR2 LQKENI. This CDR3 reads CASSPLQGDNTEAFF. The CDR3 DNA reads TGTGCCAGCTCACCACTACAGGGGGATAACACTGAAGCTTTCTTT.

In this sample, this clone turned up a few times. The J gene is TRBJ2-5, the V gene TRBV18; 7 nucleotides line up with TRBD1. Germline values: CDR1 KGHSH, CDR2 LQKENI. V shed 2 bases, J shed 2 bases, and the junction held 2 bases outside the gene matches. The CDR3 spans 14 residues. CDR3 protein: CASSPTQGQETQYF. The CDR3 DNA sequence: TGTGCCAGCTCACCAACACAGGGGCAAGAGACCCAGTACTTC. Full variable domain (missing parts from reference TRBV18 and TRBJ2-5): NAGVMQNPRHLVRRRGQEARLRCSPMKGHSHVYWYRQLPEEGLKFMVYLQKENIIDESGMPKERFSAEFPKEGPSILRIQQVVRGDSAAYFCASSPTQGQETQYFGPGTRLLVL.

This clone occurred many times. The V call is TRBV6-6, the J call TRBJ1-5; D unclear. CDR3 length equals 13 residues. Between the trimmed V and J ends, which lost 7 bases and 4 bases, there was a span of 11 bases. Germline V gene data show CDR1 as MNHNY and CDR2 as SVGAGI (reference sequence). The CDR3 DNA is TGTGCCAGCATTCTGACCGAGAATCAGCCCCAGCATTTT. Encoded protein: CASILTENQPQHF.

There are a few counts of this clone. V and J are TRBV30 and TRBJ1-1, with D uncertain. Germline lookup yields CDR1 GTSNPN and CDR2 SVGIG (reference sequence). The CDR3 sequence is 15 residues long. The V gene lost 0 bases and the J gene lost 0 bases, with 11 bases spanning the gap. CDR3 in amino acids: CAWSVSIAMNTEAFF. CDR3 coding DNA: TGTGCCTGGAGTGTAAGTATAGCAATGAACACTGAAGCTTTCTTT.

The rearrangement uses TRBV18 and TRBJ2-7; 9 bases line up with TRBD2. Germline CDR1 is KGHSH and CDR2 is LQKENI. V lost 6 bases, J lost 3 bases, and 9 bases stayed unmatched. The CDR3 sequence is 15 residues long. In DNA, the CDR3 is TGTGCCAGCTCTAATCCGACTAGCGGACTCTACGAGCAGTACTTC. It codes for CASSNPTSGLYEQYF. The full variable domain, completed using reference TRBV18 and TRBJ2-7, is NAGVMQNPRHLVRRRGQEARLRCSPMKGHSHVYWYRQLPEEGLKFMVYLQKENIIDESGMPKERFSAEFPKEGPSILRIQQVVRGDSAAYFCASSNPTSGLYEQYFGPGTRLTVT.

The rearrangement uses TRBV5-1 and TRBJ2-5; 13 bases align to TRBD2. Germline trimming cut 4 bases from V and 1 base from J; bases unmatched to any gene: 4. The CDR3 is 16 amino acids. CDR1 and CDR2 from the germline V gene are SGHRS and YFSETQ. CDR3 residues: CASSPGLAGSQETQYF. CDR3 DNA: TGCGCCAGCAGCCCGGGACTAGCGGGATCCCAAGAGACCCAGTACTTC.

The V gene is TRBV4-3, the J gene TRBJ2-2; a weak D match, TRBD2 (7 bases). Deletions cut 2 bases from V and 3 bases from J, with 13 bases between. The CDR3 sequence is 16 residues long. Germline CDR1 and CDR2: LGHNA and YSLEER. Here the CDR3 reads CASSQRTGRDTGELFF. CDR3 DNA: TGCGCCAGCAGCCAACGAACAGGGAGGGACACCGGGGAGCTGTTTTTT.

This clone was seen a handful of times. The chain links TRBV7-2 to TRBJ1-2, with a weak D call TRBD1 (5 bases). The germline V gene encodes CDR1 SGHTA and CDR2 FQGNSA. V was clipped by 3 bases and J by 5 bases, with 13 bases between them. The CDR3 runs to 14 residues. CDR3: CASSLAGRDYGYTF. In nucleotides, the CDR3 is TGTGCCAGCAGCTTGGCTGGCAGGGATTATGGCTACACCTTC.

This clone was seen only a few times. The gene calls are TRBV30 and TRBJ2-3, with TRBD2 as a possible D gene (5 bases). This CDR3 is 15 amino acids long. The germline gives CDR1 GTSNPN, CDR2 SVGIG (reference sequence). Trimming shortened V by 2 bases and J by 8 bases, and 20 bases separated the two germline ends. The CDR3 nucleotides are TGTGCCTGGAGTCGGTCCGGGATCCCAGAGGGTACGCAGTATTTT. This gives the protein CAWSRSGIPEGTQYF.

This chain uses TRBV6-1 with TRBJ2-7; no clear D. CDR3 size: 13 residues. With 4 bases removed from V and 3 bases from J, the gap between germline ends came to 10 bases. Germline V CDR1 and CDR2: MNHNS, SASEGT. DNA for the CDR3: TGTGCCAGCAGTGTCCGGCAGTACTACGAGCAGTACTTC. Its translation: CASSVRQYYEQYF.